This T cell receptor beta chain was sequenced for a study of blood T cell repertoires in COVID-19 (TCRdb year 2020). Study-wide context: The collaborator samples originated in the United States, Italy and Spain and spanned the acute and convalescent phases of COVID-19. The sample metadata nearly always contained a de-identified subject ID, COVID-19 status, age in years and sex. The repertoires were made available in a free public database intended to serve as a resource for research on the immune response to SARS-CoV-2. Samples came from the ongoing ImmuneRACE study (first 160 participants) plus 1,254 subjects from 6 global collaborators. The prospective study material was composed of cDNA or gDNA derived from T cells, B-cell-depleted T cells, or PBMCs. HLA class I and class II types, where available, came from metadata supplied by the sample provider rather than from assay-based typing. Subjects who had been exposed to COVID-19, were actively infected with it, or had recovered from it provided the deeply sampled blood TCRbeta repertoires that made up the dataset. Findings and caveats that apply to the study as a whole: How much clinical and demographic metadata was included differed by source and by participant, and the metadata was provided uncurated.

V is pruned by 5 bases and J by 9 bases, leaving 9 bases of the junction without a gene match. Including the terminal cysteine and phenylalanine, the CDR3 comprises 16 residues. Only the CDR3 DNA is retained, 48 bases long and in frame from the first base. Per the germline V gene (reference sequence), LGHDT is the CDR1 and YNNKEL is the CDR2. TCRbeta CDR3 regions were amplified from genomic DNA using the immunoSEQ Assay, a bias-controlled multiplex PCR. In the original analysis: The number of nucleated cells in each sample was estimated from the amplification of reference gene primers within the assay. To quantify the absolute abundance of each unique TCRbeta CDR3 rearrangement, sequence reads were collapsed and filtered. Productive Simpson clonality was computed per sample as the square root of Simpson's diversity index over productive rearrangements. Sourced from immuneACCESS, this table was stored by TCRdb with only in-frame sequences that have V and J called. A share of the clones is absent; for the studies checked, an unresolved V gene accounts for under half, and the remainder has no known explanation. That table furnishes V, J and clone size, whereas the DNA furnished D and trimming. Recorded for this sample are 150,000 or so clones; approximately 80% of them occurred a single time. The ten largest account for 4.5% of the sample.

A remark on this clone: Its antigen is not yet known. Nothing much larger sits one base from this clone, and base qualities are not available.

Collaborating institutions collected whole blood in K2EDTA tubes following their own protocols. Collaborator samples were shipped for TCRbeta analysis as frozen whole blood, isolated PBMCs, or DNA extracted from either sample type. Material for sequencing was peripheral blood. This sequence was found in a woman of 80 years or more with active or convalescent COVID-19. The chain couples TRBV3-1 (or the pseudogene TRBV3-2) to TRBJ1-6, with 11 junctional bases fitting TRBD1. At the DNA level, the sequence is TGTGCCAGCAGCAATACCGGGACAGGGGGTCTTTCACCCCTCCACTTT. Its protein is CASSNTGTGGLSPLHF.